Below, 14 T cell receptor beta chains from the same sample are listed, as sequenced in a study of glioma-infiltrating T cells after dendritic cell vaccination. This table comes from immunoSEQ multiplex PCR, and its TCRdb copy is limited to in-frame clones, with some not included. The table records roughly 68,000 clones, 82% of them present only once. The sample consisted of blood, taken before dendritic cell vaccination. Every receptor here comes from a human donor with glioblastoma.

This chain links TRBV6-1 with TRBJ2-3; D gene uncertain. Germline V gene lookup returns CDR1 MNHNS and CDR2 SASEGT. Trimming stripped 1 base from V and 0 bases from J, with 5 bases between. The CDR3 covers 14 residues. CDR3 sequence (DNA): TGTGCCAGCAGTGAAGTGACTAGCACAGATACGCAGTATTTT. It specifies CASSEVTSTDTQYF.

The V call is TRBV10-3, the J call TRBJ2-7; unclear D gene. The CDR3 covers 11 residues. V was shortened by 2 bases and J by 7 bases, with 6 bases between the two germline ends. The V gene's germline CDR1 is ENHRY and CDR2 SYGVKD. Here the CDR3 reads CAISEPVEQYF. In DNA, the CDR3 is TGTGCCATCAGTGAGCCTGTGGAGCAGTACTTC.

The sample holds a few counts of this clone. The chain is built from TRBV6-1 and TRBJ1-3; perhaps TRBD1 as D (6 bases). Germline V CDR1 and CDR2: MNHNS, SASEGT. The ends were cut back, 4 bases at V and 4 bases at J, with 20 bases in the middle. The length of the CDR3 is 17 residues. The CDR3 region has the DNA TGTGCCAGCAGTGCGAATACACAGGGAGTGTGGGGAAACACCATATATTTT. Translation: CASSANTQGVWGNTIYF.

This chain joins TRBV4-2 and TRBJ2-5, with 8 bases matching TRBD2. Near its end, the DNA agrees better with TRBJ2-7, so the J call may be wrong. The CDR3 sequence is 16 residues long. Germline assignment: CDR1 LGHNA and CDR2 YNFKEQ. In nucleotides, the CDR3 is TGTGCCAGCAGCCAAACAAGCGGGGGTGCCTCCTACGAGCAGTACTTC. This translates into CASSQTSGGASYEQYF.

In its sample, this clone was seen a few times. This chain uses TRBV29-1 with TRBJ2-5; D gene uncertain. CDR3 length: 12 amino acids. Germline V gene sequence: CDR1 SQVTM, CDR2 ANQGSEA. V was clipped by 5 bases and J by 5 bases, with 12 bases between them. The CDR3 region is CSVKPPGETQYF. The DNA of the CDR3 is TGCAGCGTTAAGCCCCCTGGTGAGACCCAGTACTTC. The whole variable domain, remainder taken from reference TRBV29-1 and TRBJ2-5, is SAVISQKPSRDICQRGTSLTIQCQVDSQVTMMFWYRQQPGQSLTLIATANQGSEATYESGFVIDKFPISRPNLTFSTLTVSNMSPEDSSIYLCSVKPPGETQYFGPGTRLLVL.

This chain links TRBV28 with TRBJ2-7, with TRBD1 matching 8 bases. The length of the CDR3 is 17 residues. J lost 0 bases, V lost 5 bases, and 12 bases had no gene match. CDR1 is MDHEN, CDR2 SYDVKM, per germline. The CDR3 reads CASSTISTGEHSYEQYF. The CDR3 nucleotides are TGTGCCAGCAGTACCATCTCGACAGGGGAACACTCCTACGAGCAGTACTTC.

The chain links TRBV14 to TRBJ1-1; no reliable D call. Trimming took 3 bases from V and 0 from J, leaving 11 bases between them. Germline V gene data show CDR1 as SGHDN and CDR2 as FVKESK. CDR3 size: 15 residues. The CDR3 spells CASSQVLGLNTEAFF. CDR3 nucleotide sequence: TGTGCCAGCAGCCAGGTTCTGGGCTTGAACACTGAAGCTTTCTTT.

This clone has a handful of counts. The chain has TRBV29-1 and TRBJ2-7; 10 bases fit TRBD2. CDR1 is SQVTM, CDR2 ANQGSEA, per germline. J was trimmed by 2 bases and V by 3 bases; bases with no gene match: 4. This CDR3 has 14 residues. CDR3 DNA sequence: TGCAGCGTTGAGGCAGCGGGGGGGCCCTACGAGCAGTACTTC. Translating gives CSVEAAGGPYEQYF.

The chain employs TRBV2 and TRBJ2-7, with TRBD1 as a possible D gene (5 bases). The CDR3 is 16 amino acids. Germline CDR1 SNHLY, CDR2 FYNNEI. V gave up 7 bases and J gave up 4 bases, with 23 bases separating them. For the CDR3, the DNA is TGTGCCAGCAATCCCAATAAATGGGGCAGGGAATACGAGCAGTACTTC. This codes for CASNPNKWGREYEQYF.

Here the CDR3 reads CASSLGPQGYEQYF. As DNA, the CDR3 is TGTGCCAGCAGCTTGGGGCCACAGGGCTACGAGCAGTACTTC. This chain links TRBV5-6 with TRBJ2-7; weak D call: TRBD1 (6 bases). Germline V gene lookup returns CDR1 SGHDT and CDR2 YYEEEE. The CDR3 runs 14 residues. V was pared by 0 bases and J by 3 bases, with 10 bases between.

The chain couples TRBV5-1 to TRBJ2-2; possible D gene TRBD2, 5 bases. This CDR3 region has 14 residues. V was trimmed by 5 bases and J by 3 bases, leaving 11 bases between them. Germline CDR1 reads SGHRS; CDR2 reads YFSETQ. The CDR3 DNA follows: TGCGCCAGCAGGCCACTCGGGGACACCGGGGAGCTGTTTTTT. Its protein is CASRPLGDTGELFF.

The CDR3 DNA is TGTGCCAGCAGCCAAGTCCTGACTGGGACAGGGAATCAGCCCCAGCATTTT. Its translation is CASSQVLTGTGNQPQHF. The rearrangement joins TRBV14 to TRBJ1-5; 9 nucleotides line up with TRBD1. The trim removed 1 base at V and 4 bases at J, leaving 8 bases unmatched. The germline V gene encodes CDR1 SGHDN and CDR2 FVKESK. The CDR3 is 17 residues long.

The rearrangement joins TRBV7-9 to TRBJ1-6, with 8 bases aligning to TRBD1. The germline CDR1 and CDR2 sequences are SEHNR and FQNEAQ (reference sequence). This CDR3 is 16 amino acids long. Trimming removed 4 bases from V and 8 bases from J; junction bases left unmatched: 10. The CDR3 DNA sequence: TGTGCCAGCAGCTACACCACCGGGACAGGATATTCACCCCTCCACTTT. Its protein product is CASSYTTGTGYSPLHF.

The V and J genes are TRBV5-4 and TRBJ2-3; 8 bases line up with TRBD1. The CDR3 length is 15 residues. Per germline, CDR1 SGHNT and CDR2 YYREEE (reference sequence). V lost 4 bases to trimming and J lost 3 bases; unmatched junction nucleotides: 7. The CDR3 sequence is CASSTDRGWTDTQYF. DNA for the CDR3: TGTGCCAGCAGCACCGACAGGGGCTGGACAGATACGCAGTATTTT.